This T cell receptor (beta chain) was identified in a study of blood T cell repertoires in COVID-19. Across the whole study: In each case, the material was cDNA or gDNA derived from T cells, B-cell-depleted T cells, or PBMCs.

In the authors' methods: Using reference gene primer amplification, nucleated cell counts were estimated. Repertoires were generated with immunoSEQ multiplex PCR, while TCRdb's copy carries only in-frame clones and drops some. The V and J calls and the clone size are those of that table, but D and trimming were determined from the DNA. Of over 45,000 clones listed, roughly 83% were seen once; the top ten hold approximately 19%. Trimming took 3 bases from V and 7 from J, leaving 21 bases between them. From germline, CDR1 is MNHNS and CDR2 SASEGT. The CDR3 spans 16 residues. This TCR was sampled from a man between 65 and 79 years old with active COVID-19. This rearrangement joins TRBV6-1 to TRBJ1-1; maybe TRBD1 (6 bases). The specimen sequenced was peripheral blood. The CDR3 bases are TGTGCCAGCAGTGAGCAGGGAAGGGGGAGAACAGGTGAAGCTTTCTTT. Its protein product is CASSEQGRGRTGEAFF.